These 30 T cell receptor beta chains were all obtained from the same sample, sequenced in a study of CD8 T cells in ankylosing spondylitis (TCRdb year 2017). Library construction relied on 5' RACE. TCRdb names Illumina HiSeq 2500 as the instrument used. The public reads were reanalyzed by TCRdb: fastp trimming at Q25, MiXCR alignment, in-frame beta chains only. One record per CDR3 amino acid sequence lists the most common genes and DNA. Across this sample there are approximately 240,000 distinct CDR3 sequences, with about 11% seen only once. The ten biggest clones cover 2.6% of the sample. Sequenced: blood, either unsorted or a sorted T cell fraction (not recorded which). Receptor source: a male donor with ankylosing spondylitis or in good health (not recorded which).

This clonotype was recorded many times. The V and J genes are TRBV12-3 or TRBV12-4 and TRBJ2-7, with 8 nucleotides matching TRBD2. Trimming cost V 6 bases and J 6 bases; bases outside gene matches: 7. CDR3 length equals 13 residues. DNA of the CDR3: TGTGCCAGCAGCTTCGGGGGGGTCGGCGAGCAGTACTTC. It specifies CASSFGGVGEQYF.

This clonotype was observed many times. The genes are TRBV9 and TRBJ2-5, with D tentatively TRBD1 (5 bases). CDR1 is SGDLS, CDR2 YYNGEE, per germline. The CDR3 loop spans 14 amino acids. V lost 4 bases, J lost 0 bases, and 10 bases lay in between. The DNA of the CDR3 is TGTGCCAGCAGCTTCCCAGGGTACCAAGAGACCCAGTACTTC. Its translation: CASSFPGYQETQYF.

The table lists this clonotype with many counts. As DNA, the CDR3 is TGCGCCAGCAGCTTTAGCGGGGGGCGTCAAGATACGCAGTATTTT. Its protein is CASSFSGGRQDTQYF. V usage is TRBV5-1 and J usage is TRBJ2-3; 10 bases match TRBD2. In germline, CDR1 is SGHRS, CDR2 YFSETQ. The length of the CDR3 is 15 residues. Trimming at V came to 2 bases and at J to 5 bases, leaving 5 bases not matched to a gene.

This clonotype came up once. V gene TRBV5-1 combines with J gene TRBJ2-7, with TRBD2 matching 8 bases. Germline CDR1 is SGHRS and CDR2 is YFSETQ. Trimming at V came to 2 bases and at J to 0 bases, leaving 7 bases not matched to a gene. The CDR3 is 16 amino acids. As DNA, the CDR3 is TGCGCCAGCAGCTTCACTAGCGGCCATAGCTCCTACGAGCAGTACTTC. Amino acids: CASSFTSGHSSYEQYF.

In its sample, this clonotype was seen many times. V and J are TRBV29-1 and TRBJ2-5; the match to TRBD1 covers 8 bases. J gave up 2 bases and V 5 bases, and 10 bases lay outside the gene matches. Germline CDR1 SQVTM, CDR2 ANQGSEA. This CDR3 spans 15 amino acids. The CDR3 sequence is CSVLQTGGRQETQYF. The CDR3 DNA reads TGCAGCGTTCTCCAAACAGGGGGAAGGCAAGAGACCCAGTACTTC.

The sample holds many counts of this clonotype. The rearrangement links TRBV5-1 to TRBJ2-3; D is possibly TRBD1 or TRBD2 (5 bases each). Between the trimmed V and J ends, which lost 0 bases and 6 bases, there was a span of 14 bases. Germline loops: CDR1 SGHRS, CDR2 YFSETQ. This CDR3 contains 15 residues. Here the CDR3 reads CASSLGTPERDTQYF. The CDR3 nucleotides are TGCGCCAGCAGCTTGGGGACACCCGAGCGGGATACGCAGTATTTT.

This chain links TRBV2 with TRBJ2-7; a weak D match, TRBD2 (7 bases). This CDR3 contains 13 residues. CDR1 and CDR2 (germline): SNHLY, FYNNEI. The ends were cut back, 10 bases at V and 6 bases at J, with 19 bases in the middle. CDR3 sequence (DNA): TGTGCCACCCTAGGGGGGGTCTCTGGCGAGCAGTACTTC. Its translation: CATLGGVSGEQYF.

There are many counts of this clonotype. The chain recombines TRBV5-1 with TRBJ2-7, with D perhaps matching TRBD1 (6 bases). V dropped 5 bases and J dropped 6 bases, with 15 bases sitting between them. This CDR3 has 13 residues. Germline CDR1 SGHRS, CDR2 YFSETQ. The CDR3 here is CASRLQGLSEQYF. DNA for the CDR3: TGCGCCAGCAGACTTCAGGGGCTCAGCGAGCAGTACTTC. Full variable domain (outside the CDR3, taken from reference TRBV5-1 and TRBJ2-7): KAGVTQTPRYLIKTRGQQVTLSCSPISGHRSVSWYQQTPGQGLQFLFEYFSETQRNKGNFPGRFSGRQFSNSRSEMNVSTLELGDSALYLCASRLQGLSEQYFGPGTRLTVT.

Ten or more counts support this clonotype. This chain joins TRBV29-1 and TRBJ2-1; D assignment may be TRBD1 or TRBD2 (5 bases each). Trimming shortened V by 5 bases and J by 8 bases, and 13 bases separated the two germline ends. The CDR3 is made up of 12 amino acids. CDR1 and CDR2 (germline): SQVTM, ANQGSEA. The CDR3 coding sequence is TGCAGCGTTCTGGCAGGGAGTGATGAGCAGTTCTTC. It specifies CSVLAGSDEQFF.

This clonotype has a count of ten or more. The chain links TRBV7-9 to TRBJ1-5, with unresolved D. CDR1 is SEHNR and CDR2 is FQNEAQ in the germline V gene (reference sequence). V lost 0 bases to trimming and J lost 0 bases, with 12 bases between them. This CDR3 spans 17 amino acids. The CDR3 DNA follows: TGTGCCAGCAGCTTAGCGCGGGCAGAGTATAGCAATCAGCCCCAGCATTTT. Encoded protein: CASSLARAEYSNQPQHF. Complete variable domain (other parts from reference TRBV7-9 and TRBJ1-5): DTGVSQNPRHKITKRGQNVTFRCDPISEHNRLYWYRQTLGQGPEFLTYFQNEAQLEKSRLLSDRFSAERPKGSFSTLEIQRTEQGDSAMYLCASSLARAEYSNQPQHFGDGTRLSIL.

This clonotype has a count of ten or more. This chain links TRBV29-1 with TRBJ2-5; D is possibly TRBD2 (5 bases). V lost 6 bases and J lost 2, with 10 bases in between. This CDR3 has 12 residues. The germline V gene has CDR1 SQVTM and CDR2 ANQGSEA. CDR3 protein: CSVVRGQETQYF. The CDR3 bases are TGCAGCGTCGTCAGAGGGCAAGAGACCCAGTACTTC.

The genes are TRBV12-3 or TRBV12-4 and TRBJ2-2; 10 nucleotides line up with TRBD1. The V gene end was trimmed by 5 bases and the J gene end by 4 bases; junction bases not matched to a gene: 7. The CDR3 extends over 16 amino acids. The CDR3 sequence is CASSRQGASGTGELFF. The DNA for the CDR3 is TGTGCCAGCAGTCGACAGGGGGCGTCGGGCACCGGGGAGCTGTTTTTT.

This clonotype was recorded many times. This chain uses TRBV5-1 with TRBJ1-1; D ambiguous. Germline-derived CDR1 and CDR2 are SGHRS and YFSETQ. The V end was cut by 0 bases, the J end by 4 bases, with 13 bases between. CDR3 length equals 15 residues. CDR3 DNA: TGCGCCAGCAGCTTGGACCGCGGACGGAGCACTGAAGCTTTCTTT. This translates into CASSLDRGRSTEAFF.

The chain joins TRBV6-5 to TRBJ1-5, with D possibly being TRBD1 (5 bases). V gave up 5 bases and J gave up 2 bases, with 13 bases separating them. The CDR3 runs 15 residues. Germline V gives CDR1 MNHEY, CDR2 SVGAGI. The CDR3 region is CASSPGLPGNQPQHF. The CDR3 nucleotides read TGTGCCAGCAGTCCGGGGCTACCGGGCAATCAGCCCCAGCATTTT.

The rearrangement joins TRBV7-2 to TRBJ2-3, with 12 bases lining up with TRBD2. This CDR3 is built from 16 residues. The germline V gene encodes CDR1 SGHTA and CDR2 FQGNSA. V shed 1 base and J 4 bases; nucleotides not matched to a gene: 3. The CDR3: CASSLELAGGSDTQYF. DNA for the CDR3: TGTGCCAGCAGCTTAGAACTAGCGGGGGGTTCAGATACGCAGTATTTT.

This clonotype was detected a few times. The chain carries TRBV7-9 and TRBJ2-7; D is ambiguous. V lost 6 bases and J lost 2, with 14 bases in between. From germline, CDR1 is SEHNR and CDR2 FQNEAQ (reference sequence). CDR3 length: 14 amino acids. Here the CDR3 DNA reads TGTGCCAGCAGTCCTACGGGTTTCCCCTACGAGCAGTACTTC. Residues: CASSPTGFPYEQYF.

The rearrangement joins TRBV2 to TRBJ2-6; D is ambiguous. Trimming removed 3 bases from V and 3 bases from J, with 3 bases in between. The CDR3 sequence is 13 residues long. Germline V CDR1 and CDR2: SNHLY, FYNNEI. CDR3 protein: CASSDRGANVLTF. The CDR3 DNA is TGTGCCAGCAGTGATCGTGGGGCCAACGTCCTGACTTTC. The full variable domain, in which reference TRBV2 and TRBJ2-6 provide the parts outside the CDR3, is EPEVTQTPSHQVTQMGQEVILRCVPISNHLYFYWYRQILGQKVEFLVSFYNNEISEKSEIFDDQFSVERPDGSNFTLKIRSTKLEDSAMYFCASSDRGANVLTFGAGSRLTVL.

CDR3 DNA: TGCAGTGCTAGACTAATACGGGGCGGGACTAGCGGGAAGAACGAGCAGTACTTC. It is translated as CSARLIRGGTSGKNEQYF. The chain is built from TRBV20-1 and TRBJ2-7; 13 nucleotides agree with TRBD2. V shed 2 bases, J shed 5 bases, and the junction held 15 bases outside the gene matches. The germline V gene encodes CDR1 DFQATT and CDR2 SNEGSKA (reference sequence). This CDR3 contains 18 residues.

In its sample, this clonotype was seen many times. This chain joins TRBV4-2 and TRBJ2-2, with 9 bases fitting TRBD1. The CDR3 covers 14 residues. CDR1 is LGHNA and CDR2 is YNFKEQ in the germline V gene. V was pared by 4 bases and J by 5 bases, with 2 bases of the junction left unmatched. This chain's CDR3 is CASSRTGETGELFF. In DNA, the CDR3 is TGTGCCAGCAGCCGGACAGGGGAAACCGGGGAGCTGTTTTTT.

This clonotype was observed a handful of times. The CDR3 protein is CASKTGGLNQPQHF. DNA of the CDR3: TGTGCCAGTAAGACAGGGGGCCTCAATCAGCCCCAGCATTTT. The chain employs TRBV2 and TRBJ1-5; 10 bases agree with TRBD1. The junction had 5 bases not matched to a gene; V was cut back by 9 bases and J by 3 bases. CDR1 is SNHLY, CDR2 FYNNEI, per germline. The CDR3 consists of 14 residues.

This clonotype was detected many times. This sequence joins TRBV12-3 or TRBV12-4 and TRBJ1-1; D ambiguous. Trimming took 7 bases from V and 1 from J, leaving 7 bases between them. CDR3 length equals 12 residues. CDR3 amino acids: CASKKGNTEAFF. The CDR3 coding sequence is TGTGCCAGCAAAAAAGGGAACACTGAAGCTTTCTTT.

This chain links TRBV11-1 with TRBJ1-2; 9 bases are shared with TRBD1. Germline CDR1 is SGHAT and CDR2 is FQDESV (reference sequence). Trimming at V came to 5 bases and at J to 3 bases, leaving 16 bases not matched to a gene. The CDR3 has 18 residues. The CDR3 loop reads CASSPVQGAIREDYGYTF. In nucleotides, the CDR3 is TGTGCCAGCAGCCCCGTACAGGGGGCGATTCGGGAGGACTATGGCTACACCTTC.

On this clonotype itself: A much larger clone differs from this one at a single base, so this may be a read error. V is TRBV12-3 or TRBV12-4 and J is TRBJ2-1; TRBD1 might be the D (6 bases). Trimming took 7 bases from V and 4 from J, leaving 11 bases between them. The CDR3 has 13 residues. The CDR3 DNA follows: TGTGCCAGCACCTCGGACAGTTACAATGAGCAGTTCTTC. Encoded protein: CASTSDSYNEQFF.

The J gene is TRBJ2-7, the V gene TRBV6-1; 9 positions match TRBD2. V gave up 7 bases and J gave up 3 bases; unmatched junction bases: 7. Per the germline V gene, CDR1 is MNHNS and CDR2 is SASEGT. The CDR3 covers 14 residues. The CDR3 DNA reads TGTGCCAGCACCCTAGGGACTAGCCTCTACGAGCAGTACTTC. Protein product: CASTLGTSLYEQYF.

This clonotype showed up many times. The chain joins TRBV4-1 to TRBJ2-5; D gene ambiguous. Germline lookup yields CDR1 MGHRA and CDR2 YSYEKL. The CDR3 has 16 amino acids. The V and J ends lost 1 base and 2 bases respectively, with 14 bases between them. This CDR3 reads CASSQGAQRIQETQYF. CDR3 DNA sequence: TGCGCCAGCAGCCAAGGGGCACAGAGGATACAAGAGACCCAGTACTTC.

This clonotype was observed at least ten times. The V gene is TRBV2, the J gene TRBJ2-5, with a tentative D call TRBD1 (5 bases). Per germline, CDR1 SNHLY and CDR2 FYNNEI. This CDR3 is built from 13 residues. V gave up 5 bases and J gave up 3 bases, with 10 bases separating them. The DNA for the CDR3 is TGTGCCAGCAGTTATACAGGAAAAGAGACCCAGTACTTC. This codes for CASSYTGKETQYF.

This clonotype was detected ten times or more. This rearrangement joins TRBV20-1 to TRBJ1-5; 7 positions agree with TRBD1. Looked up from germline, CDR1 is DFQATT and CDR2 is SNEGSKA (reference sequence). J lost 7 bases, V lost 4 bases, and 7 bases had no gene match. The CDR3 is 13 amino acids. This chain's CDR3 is CSATTPGGQPQHF. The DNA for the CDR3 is TGCAGTGCTACGACTCCAGGGGGACAGCCCCAGCATTTT.

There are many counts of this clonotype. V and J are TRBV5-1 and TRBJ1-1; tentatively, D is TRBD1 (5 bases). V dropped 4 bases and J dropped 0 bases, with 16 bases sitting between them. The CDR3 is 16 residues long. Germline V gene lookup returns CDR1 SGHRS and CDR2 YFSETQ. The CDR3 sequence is CASSAGGIGMNTEAFF. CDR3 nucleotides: TGCGCCAGCAGCGCGGGGGGGATCGGAATGAACACTGAAGCTTTCTTT.

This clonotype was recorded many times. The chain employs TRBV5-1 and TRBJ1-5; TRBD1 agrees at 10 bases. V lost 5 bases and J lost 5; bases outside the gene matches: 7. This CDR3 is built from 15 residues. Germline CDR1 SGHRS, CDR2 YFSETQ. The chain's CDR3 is CASSLGGTGDQPQHF. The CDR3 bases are TGCGCCAGCAGTCTGGGCGGGACAGGGGATCAGCCCCAGCATTTT.

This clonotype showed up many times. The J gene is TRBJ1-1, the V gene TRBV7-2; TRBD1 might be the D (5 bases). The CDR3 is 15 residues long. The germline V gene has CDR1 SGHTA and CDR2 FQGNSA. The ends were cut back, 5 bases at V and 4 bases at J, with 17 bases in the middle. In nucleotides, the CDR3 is TGTGCCAGCAGCCTCGCGGGCCTGGGGGGCACTGAAGCTTTCTTT. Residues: CASSLAGLGGTEAFF.